A selection of T cell receptor beta chains follows, all from one sample in a study of blood T cell repertoires in COVID-19. TCRdb's copy holds only in-frame clones and misses some; the assay was immunoSEQ multiplex PCR. This table holds about 250,000 clones, around 88% found once. Sequenced input: peripheral blood. These receptors were obtained from a man between 40 and 49 years old with active or convalescent COVID-19. The CDR3 runs from the conserved cysteine through the conserved F or W. Fields, in order: V gene, CDR3 protein.

>TRBV5-1
CASSSGDRERDEQYF
>TRBV19
CASSGGRGPSPIMNTEAFF
>TRBV12-3/TRBV12-4
CASSLARGRAFF
>TRBV13
CASSLGQGAGEQYF
>TRBV30
CAWSLTGDQPQHF
>TRBV18
CASSPGQVRSYEQYF
>TRBV10-3
CAILDRAEETQYF
>TRBV7-6
CASSFDGQGVSYEQYF
>TRBV5-5
CASSLTGQARQNTEAFF
>TRBV11-2
CASSPELAKNIQYF
>TRBV6-1
CASRDRTGGNIQYF
>TRBV9
CASSVPAARSRVVHEEETQYF
>TRBV19
CASSIMEGPRSLHF
>TRBV3-1/TRBV3-2
CASSDRQGGDEQYF
>TRBV5-6
CASSPTYGGPGETQYF
>TRBV24-1
CATSDSGQGAYNEQFF
>TRBV25-1
CAPGGTTEGPLYNEQFF
>TRBV10-1
CASRALRGWELFF
>TRBV28
CALTGGMNTEAFF
>TRBV30
CAWRAQGDGTEAFF
>TRBV27
CASSFLPGQLTSGANVLTF
>TRBV30
CAWSVEWTSGRADTQYF
>TRBV3-1/TRBV3-2
CASSHSGGQVDTQYF
>TRBV6-5
CASSPGYGYTF
>TRBV27
CASSLSPSGDTQYF
>TRBV3-1/TRBV3-2
CASSPKGVDPANYGYTF
>TRBV9
CASSVDGRPGDEQFF
>TRBV12-3/TRBV12-4
CASSPRGLETQYF
>TRBV18
CASSPGQGVSEQYF
>TRBV5-4
CASSLDRGGSQETQYF
>TRBV28
CASRQGARSNQPQHF
>TRBV24-1
CATRVGPGTDLYEQYF
>TRBV10-3
CAISESLAGGQELADTQYF
>TRBV7-9
CASSPRLLGEINEQFF
>TRBV4-2
CASSPDRAANYGYTF
>TRBV7-3
CASSLTGTKGDEQFF